These 13 T cell receptor beta chains originate from one sample sequenced in a study of blood T cell repertoires in COVID-19. Generated by immunoSEQ multiplex PCR, the TCRdb table keeps only in-frame clones and is missing some. The sample yields 250,000 to 300,000 clones, approximately 90% seen once. Sequencing was carried out using PBMCs or T cells enriched from blood (not recorded which). The source is a woman in her thirties or forties with acute COVID-19.

The V gene is TRBV30, the J gene TRBJ1-4, with D maybe TRBD1 (5 bases). The CDR3 consists of 15 residues. CDR1 GTSNPN and CDR2 SVGIG come from the germline V gene (reference sequence). Trimming took off 0 bases at V and 5 bases at J, with 13 bases between the two ends. The CDR3 bases are TGTGCCTGGAGTGTGGGGCAGTGGACGAATGAAAAACTGTTTTTT. This codes for CAWSVGQWTNEKLFF. Filled out from reference TRBV30 and TRBJ1-4, the complete variable domain reads SQTIHQWPATLVQPVGSPLSLECTVEGTSNPNLYWYRQAAGRGLQLLFYSVGIGQISSEVPQNLSASRPQDRQFILSSKKLLLSDSGFYLCAWSVGQWTNEKLFFGSGTQLSVL.

The chain carries TRBV7-2 and TRBJ1-4; no clear D gene. Germline values: CDR1 SGHTA, CDR2 FQGNSA. The V and J ends lost 6 bases and 7 bases respectively, with 15 bases between them. CDR3 length: 14 residues. CDR3 loop: CASSPGGPLEKLFF. CDR3 DNA: TGTGCCAGCAGTCCGGGTGGTCCTCTTGAAAAACTGTTTTTT.

Turning to this clone: The same CDR3 arises from other DNA sequences in this sample as well. This chain uses TRBV6-5 with TRBJ1-5, with TRBD1 identical over 10 bases. The CDR3 spans 15 residues. Germline loops: CDR1 MNHEY, CDR2 SVGAGI. Trimming took 6 bases from V and 1 from J; bases not matched to a gene: 3. The CDR3 is CASRRTGGSNQPQHF. The CDR3 nucleotides are TGTGCCAGCAGAAGGACAGGGGGAAGCAATCAGCCCCAGCATTTT.

The rearrangement uses TRBV4-3 and TRBJ2-7; D not certain. V was clipped by 4 bases and J by 4 bases, with 8 bases between them. The CDR3 length is 12 residues. Germline V CDR1 and CDR2: LGHNA, YSLEER. The CDR3 loop is CASSRQLYEQYF. Written as DNA, the CDR3 is TGCGCCAGCAGCCGCCAACTATACGAGCAGTACTTC.

This chain joins TRBV7-3 and TRBJ2-3; 10 bases are a match to TRBD2. The CDR3 totals 15 residues. V was clipped by 5 bases and J by 5 bases; unmatched bases: 7. CDR1 SGHTA and CDR2 FQGTGA come from the germline V gene. The DNA of the CDR3 is TGTGCCAGCAGCCTTGGACTAGCGGATGTAGATACGCAGTATTTT. Its translation is CASSLGLADVDTQYF.

To note about this clone: Sequence at one end of the junction differs from germline and may be a read error. The chain is built from TRBV7-2 and TRBJ2-7, with TRBD2 matching over 7 bases. Germline assignment: CDR1 SGHTA and CDR2 FQGNSA. The CDR3 loop spans 17 amino acids. CDR3 DNA sequence: TGTGCCAGCAGCTTAGCTGGCGGGGGACCTCCCTCCCACGAGCAGTACTTC. It yields the protein CASSLAGGGPPSHEQYF.

CDR3 in amino acids: CASSPLLTSGRGSGELFF. CDR3 nucleotide sequence: TGTGCCAGCAGCCCCCTCCTCACTAGCGGGAGGGGATCCGGGGAGCTGTTTTTT. This chain connects TRBV3-1 (or the pseudogene TRBV3-2) to TRBJ2-2, with 13 nucleotides matching TRBD2. V lost 4 bases to trimming and J lost 6 bases; unmatched junction nucleotides: 11. The germline V gene encodes CDR1 LGHDT and CDR2 YNNKEL (reference sequence). The CDR3 has 18 amino acids.

The V gene is TRBV28, the J gene TRBJ1-4, with D possibly being TRBD1 (5 bases). CDR3 length equals 13 residues. V lost 9 bases, J lost 2 bases, and 10 bases lay in between. Germline V CDR1 and CDR2: MDHEN, SYDVKM. CDR3 sequence (DNA): TGTGCCAGTGGGGGGGAGACTAATGAAAAACTGTTTTTT. Its translation is CASGGETNEKLFF.

The CDR3 DNA reads TGTGCCAGCAGTCTTGAACTAGTTGCCGAGCAGTACTTC. It yields the protein CASSLELVAEQYF. V and J are TRBV12-3 or TRBV12-4 and TRBJ2-7, with a tentative D call TRBD2 (5 bases). With 5 bases removed from V and 6 bases from J, the gap between germline ends came to 14 bases. This CDR3 has 13 residues.

The V call is TRBV5-1, the J call TRBJ2-7; tentatively, D is TRBD2 (7 bases). CDR3 length: 13 amino acids. Trimming left V 4 bases short and J 6 bases short, with 14 bases between. Germline loops: CDR1 SGHRS, CDR2 YFSETQ. The CDR3 here is CASSPRGAAEQYF. CDR3 DNA sequence: TGCGCCAGCAGCCCACGGGGGGCGGCCGAGCAGTACTTC.

V is TRBV14 and J is TRBJ2-7; maybe TRBD2 (5 bases). The CDR3 has 14 amino acids. V lost 1 base and J lost 4, with 11 bases in between. Germline CDR1 reads SGHDN; CDR2 reads FVKESK. The DNA of the CDR3 is TGTGCCAGCAGCCAAGCCCCTGGAGGATACGAGCAGTACTTC. Translating gives CASSQAPGGYEQYF.

The genes are TRBV3-1 (or the pseudogene TRBV3-2) and TRBJ1-6; D perhaps matches TRBD1 (6 bases). Germline CDR1 and CDR2: LGHDT and YNNKEL (reference sequence). The CDR3 totals 15 residues. V shed 4 bases and J shed 5 bases, with 12 bases lying between them. The CDR3 reads CASSRQEIDNSPLHF. The CDR3 DNA follows: TGTGCCAGCAGCCGACAGGAGATTGATAATTCACCCCTCCACTTT.

CDR3 sequence: CASSLARGGKDNEKLFF. Written as DNA, the CDR3 is TGCGCCAGCAGCTTGGCCAGAGGGGGCAAGGATAATGAAAAACTGTTTTTT. This rearrangement joins TRBV5-1 to TRBJ1-4; 7 bases are a match to TRBD1. The trim removed 0 bases at V and 4 bases at J, leaving 9 bases unmatched. The germline CDR1 and CDR2 sequences are SGHRS and YFSETQ. The CDR3 has 17 amino acids.